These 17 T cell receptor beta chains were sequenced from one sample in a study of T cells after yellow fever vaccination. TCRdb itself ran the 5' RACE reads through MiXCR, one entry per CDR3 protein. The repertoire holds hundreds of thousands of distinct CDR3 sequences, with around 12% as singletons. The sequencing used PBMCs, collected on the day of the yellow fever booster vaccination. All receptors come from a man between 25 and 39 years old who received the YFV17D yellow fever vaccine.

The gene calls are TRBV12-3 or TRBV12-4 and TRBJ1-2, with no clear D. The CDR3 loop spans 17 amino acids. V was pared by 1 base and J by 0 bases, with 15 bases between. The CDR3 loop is CASSLGLDIGSNYGYTF. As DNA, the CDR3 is TGTGCCAGCAGTTTAGGGCTTGACATCGGGTCTAACTATGGCTACACCTTC.

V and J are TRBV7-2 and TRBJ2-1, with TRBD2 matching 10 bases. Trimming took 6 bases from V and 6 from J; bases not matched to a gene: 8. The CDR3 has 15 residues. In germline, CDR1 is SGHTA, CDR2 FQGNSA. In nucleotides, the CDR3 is TGTGCCAGCAGAAAGCCGGGACTAGCGTTCAATGAGCAGTTCTTC. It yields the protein CASRKPGLAFNEQFF.

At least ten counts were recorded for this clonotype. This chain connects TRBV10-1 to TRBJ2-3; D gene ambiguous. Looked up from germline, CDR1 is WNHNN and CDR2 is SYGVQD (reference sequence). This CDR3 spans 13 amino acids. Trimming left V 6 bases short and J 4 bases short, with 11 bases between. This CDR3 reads CASRAGPSDTQYF. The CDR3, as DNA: TGCGCCAGCAGGGCCGGCCCGTCAGATACGCAGTATTTT.

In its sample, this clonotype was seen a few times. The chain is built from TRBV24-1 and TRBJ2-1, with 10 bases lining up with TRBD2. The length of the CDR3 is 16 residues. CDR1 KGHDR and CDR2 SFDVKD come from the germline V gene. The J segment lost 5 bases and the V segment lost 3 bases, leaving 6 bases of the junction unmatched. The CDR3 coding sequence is TGTGCCACCAGTGATAGCGGGAGGGGAAACGACAATGAGCAGTTCTTC. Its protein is CATSDSGRGNDNEQFF.

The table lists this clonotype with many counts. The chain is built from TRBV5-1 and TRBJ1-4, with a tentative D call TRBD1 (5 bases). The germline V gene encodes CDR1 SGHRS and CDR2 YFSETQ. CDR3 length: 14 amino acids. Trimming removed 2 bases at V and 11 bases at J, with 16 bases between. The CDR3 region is CASSFGTTGGKLFF. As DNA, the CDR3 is TGCGCCAGCAGCTTCGGCACCACCGGGGGGAAACTGTTTTTT.

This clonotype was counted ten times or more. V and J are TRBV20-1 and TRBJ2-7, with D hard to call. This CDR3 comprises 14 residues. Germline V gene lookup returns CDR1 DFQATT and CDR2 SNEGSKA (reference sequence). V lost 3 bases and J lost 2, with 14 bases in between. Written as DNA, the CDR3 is TGCAGTGCTAGTAGGGTTACCCCGCCCTACGAGCAGTACTTC. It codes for CSASRVTPPYEQYF.

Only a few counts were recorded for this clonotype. The CDR3 loop is CASSLDAGGAYEQYF. CDR3 sequence (DNA): TGTGCCAGCAGCTTAGATGCGGGAGGTGCCTACGAGCAGTACTTC. The chain is built from TRBV7-6 and TRBJ2-7; 8 bases are shared with TRBD2. From germline, CDR1 is SGHVS and CDR2 FNYEAQ. This CDR3 has 15 residues. With 1 base clipped from V and 2 bases from J, the junction kept 4 bases outside the gene matches.

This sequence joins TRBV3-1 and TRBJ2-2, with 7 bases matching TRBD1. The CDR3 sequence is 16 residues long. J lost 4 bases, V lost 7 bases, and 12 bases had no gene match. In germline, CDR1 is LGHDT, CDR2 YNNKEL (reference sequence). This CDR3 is CASNPTGRASTGELFF. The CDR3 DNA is TGTGCCAGCAACCCGACAGGGCGGGCGTCCACCGGGGAGCTGTTTTTT.

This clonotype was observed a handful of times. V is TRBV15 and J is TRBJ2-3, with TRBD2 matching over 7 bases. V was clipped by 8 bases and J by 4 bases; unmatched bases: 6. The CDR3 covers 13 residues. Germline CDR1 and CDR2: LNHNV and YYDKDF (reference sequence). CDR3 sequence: CATSQTSPDTQYF. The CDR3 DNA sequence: TGTGCCACCTCCCAGACTAGCCCAGATACGCAGTATTTT.

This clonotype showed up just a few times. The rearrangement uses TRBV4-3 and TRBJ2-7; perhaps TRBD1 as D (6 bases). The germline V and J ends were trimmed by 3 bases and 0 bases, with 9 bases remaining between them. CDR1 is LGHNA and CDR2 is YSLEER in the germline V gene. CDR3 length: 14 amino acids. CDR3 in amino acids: CASSHTGSSYEQYF. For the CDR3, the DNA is TGCGCCAGCAGCCACACAGGGAGCTCCTACGAGCAGTACTTC.

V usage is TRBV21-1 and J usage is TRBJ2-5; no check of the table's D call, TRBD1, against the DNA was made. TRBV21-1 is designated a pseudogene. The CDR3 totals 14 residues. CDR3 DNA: TGTGCCAGCAGCCGAGACAGGTGGAGGGAGTCCCAGTACTTC. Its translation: CASSRDRWRESQYF.

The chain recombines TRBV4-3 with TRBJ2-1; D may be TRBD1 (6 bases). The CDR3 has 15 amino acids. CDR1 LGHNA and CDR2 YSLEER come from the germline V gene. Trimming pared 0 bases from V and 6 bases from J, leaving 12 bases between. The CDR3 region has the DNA TGCGCCAGCAGCCAAGATCTTGGGACATTCAATGAGCAGTTCTTC. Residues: CASSQDLGTFNEQFF.

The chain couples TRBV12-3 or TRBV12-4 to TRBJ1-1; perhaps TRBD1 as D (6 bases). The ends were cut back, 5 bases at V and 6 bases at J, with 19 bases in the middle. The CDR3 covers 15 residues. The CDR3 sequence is CASSRSGVRGSEAFF. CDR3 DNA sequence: TGTGCCAGCAGTCGGTCGGGTGTCAGGGGCTCTGAAGCTTTCTTT.

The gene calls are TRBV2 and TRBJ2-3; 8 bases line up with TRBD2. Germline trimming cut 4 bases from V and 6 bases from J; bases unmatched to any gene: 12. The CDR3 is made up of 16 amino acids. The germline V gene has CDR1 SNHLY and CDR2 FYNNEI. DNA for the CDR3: TGTGCCAGCAGTGCCCCACTAGCGGCAGTACTTGATACGCAGTATTTT. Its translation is CASSAPLAAVLDTQYF.

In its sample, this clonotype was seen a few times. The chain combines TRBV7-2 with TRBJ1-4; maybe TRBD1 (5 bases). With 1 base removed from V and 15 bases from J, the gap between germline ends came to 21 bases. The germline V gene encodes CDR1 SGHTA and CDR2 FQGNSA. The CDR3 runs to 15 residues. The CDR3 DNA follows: TGTGCCAGCAGCTTAGGAGTCCTTCCGGGGGGTTTGTTGTTTTTT. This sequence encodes CASSLGVLPGGLLFF.

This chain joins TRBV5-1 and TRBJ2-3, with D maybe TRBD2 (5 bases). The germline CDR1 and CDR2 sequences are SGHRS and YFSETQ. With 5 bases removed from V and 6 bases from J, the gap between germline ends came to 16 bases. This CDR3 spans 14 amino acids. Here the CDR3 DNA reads TGCGCCAGCAGAAGGGCAACTAGGGTGGATACGCAGTATTTT. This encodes CASRRATRVDTQYF.

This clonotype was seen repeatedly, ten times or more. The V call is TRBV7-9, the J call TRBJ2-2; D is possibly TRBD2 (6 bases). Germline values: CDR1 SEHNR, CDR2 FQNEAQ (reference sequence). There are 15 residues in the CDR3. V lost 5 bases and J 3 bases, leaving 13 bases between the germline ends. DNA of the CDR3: TGTGCCAGCAGCCTCTTAGCGGAAGACACCGGGGAGCTGTTTTTT. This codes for CASSLLAEDTGELFF.